Below are 15 T cell receptor beta chains sequenced from a single sample in a study of human T cells and chemical hapten exposure. Time point defined: pre-sensitization, week 0. Treatment in this sample: therapeutic diphenylcyclopropenone sensitization with weekly scalp DPC. TCRdb used MiXCR to reprocess the RACE reads, holding one entry per CDR3 protein. The data hold tens of thousands of distinct CDR3 sequences, with roughly 6.7% observed a single time. The sample was whole blood, taken in connection with sensitization to the hapten diphenylcyclopropenone (DPC). Receptor source: a young woman with alopecia areata. Some clones in this sample may be carry-over from other donors' samples.

At least ten counts were recorded for this clonotype. The chain links TRBV4-2 to TRBJ2-1; TRBD1 is a possible D gene (7 bases). V lost 0 bases and J lost 13, with 22 bases in between. Germline-derived CDR1 and CDR2 are LGHNA and YNFKEQ. This CDR3 is 16 amino acids long. The CDR3 DNA reads as TGTGCCAGCAGCCAAGAGGTGGAGACAGGGAGGTTGTATCAGTTCTTC. This sequence encodes CASSQEVETGRLYQFF.

This clonotype was seen more than once but under ten times. The chain combines TRBV5-4 with TRBJ1-3; 9 bases map to TRBD1. Germline V gene data show CDR1 as SGHNT and CDR2 as YYREEE (reference sequence). The CDR3 loop spans 16 amino acids. With V trimmed by 3 bases and J by 7 bases, 11 bases remained unmatched. CDR3 residues: CASSSDPGQGANTIYF. The CDR3 DNA is TGTGCCAGCAGCTCTGATCCGGGACAGGGCGCGAACACCATATATTTT.

The chain employs TRBV24-1 and TRBJ1-5; tentative D call: TRBD1 (6 bases). This CDR3 is 17 amino acids long. Trimming took 8 bases from V and 1 from J, leaving 20 bases between them. Germline V gene data show CDR1 as KGHDR and CDR2 as SFDVKD. The CDR3 reads CATKSGHPNGSNQPQHF. The CDR3 DNA reads TGTGCCACCAAATCGGGACACCCCAATGGGAGCAATCAGCCCCAGCATTTT.

About this clonotype: A much larger clonotype is one base distant, so this may be a read error. The chain links TRBV6-6 to TRBJ2-3, with D possibly matching TRBD1 (5 bases). Per the germline V gene, CDR1 is MNHNY and CDR2 is SVGAGI (reference sequence). There are 13 residues in the CDR3. The CDR3 spells CASMGRTTDMQYF. CDR3 nucleotide sequence: TGTGCCAGCATGGGGCGTACCACAGATATGCAGTATTTT.

The rearrangement uses TRBV5-4 and TRBJ1-1; TRBD1 might be the D (5 bases). V lost 4 bases and J 4 bases, leaving 8 bases between the germline ends. The CDR3 totals 12 residues. Germline assignment: CDR1 SGHNT and CDR2 YYREEE (reference sequence). CDR3 sequence: CASSMGGTEAFF. CDR3 nucleotide sequence: TGTGCCAGCAGCATGGGGGGCACTGAAGCTTTCTTT. Variable domain in full (rest from reference TRBV5-4 and TRBJ1-1): ETGVTQSPTHLIKTRGQQVTLRCSSQSGHNTVSWYQQALGQGPQFIFQYYREEENGRGNFPPRFSGLQFPNYSSELNVNALELDDSALYLCASSMGGTEAFFGQGTRLTVV.

The table lists this clonotype with many counts. The V call is TRBV20-1, the J call TRBJ2-7, with 7 bases that match TRBD1. CDR3 length: 13 amino acids. The germline gives CDR1 DFQATT, CDR2 SNEGSKA (reference sequence). J gave up 1 base and V 4 bases, and 4 bases lay outside the gene matches. The CDR3 sequence: CSAIKTGSYEQYF. CDR3 sequence (DNA): TGCAGTGCTATAAAGACAGGGTCCTACGAGCAGTACTTC.

This clonotype was recorded many times. CDR3 region: CSVAKSSYNEQFF. The CDR3 region has the DNA TGCAGCGTAGCCAAGAGCTCCTACAATGAGCAGTTCTTC. The rearrangement joins TRBV29-1 to TRBJ2-1; D is unclear. V was trimmed by 6 bases and J by 0 bases, leaving 9 bases between them. The CDR3 totals 13 residues. Looked up from germline, CDR1 is SQVTM and CDR2 is ANQGSEA.

This clonotype has at least ten counts. The chain is built from TRBV20-1 and TRBJ1-5; D unresolved. The germline V gene has CDR1 DFQATT and CDR2 SNEGSKA (reference sequence). The CDR3 covers 15 residues. Trimming stripped 3 bases from V and 4 bases from J, with 16 bases between. CDR3 bases: TGCAGTGCTAGTCAAGGGTCGAGCGCGAATCAGCCCCAGCATTTT. Protein: CSASQGSSANQPQHF.

This clonotype was seen at least ten times. The V call is TRBV20-1, the J call TRBJ1-1; TRBD1 agrees at 7 bases. The V gene's germline CDR1 is DFQATT and CDR2 SNEGSKA (reference sequence). J lost 4 bases, V lost 5 bases, and 10 bases had no gene match. The CDR3 loop spans 14 amino acids. In DNA form, the CDR3 reads TGCAGTGCTTCGGACAGGTTGGGGGGCACTGAAGCTTTCTTT. Its protein product is CSASDRLGGTEAFF.

In this sample, this clonotype turned up many times. The chain has TRBV20-1 and TRBJ2-5; tentatively, D is TRBD1 (6 bases). V was shortened by 0 bases and J by 5 bases, with 13 bases between the two germline ends. In germline, CDR1 is DFQATT, CDR2 SNEGSKA (reference sequence). The CDR3 loop spans 14 amino acids. For the CDR3, the DNA is TGCAGTGCTAGAGAGCCCCAGGGGCGCGAGACCCAGTACTTC. It translates to CSAREPQGRETQYF.

This clonotype has a count of ten or more. This chain connects TRBV29-1 to TRBJ2-7, with 11 bases aligning to TRBD1. In germline, CDR1 is SQVTM, CDR2 ANQGSEA. CDR3 size: 15 residues. V shed 6 bases, J shed 4 bases, and the junction held 11 bases outside the gene matches. Here the CDR3 DNA reads TGCAGCGTCCATTTTTCGGACAGGGGGCGGTACGAGCAGTACTTC. Its protein is CSVHFSDRGRYEQYF.

The CDR3 region is CASSLTPAGGDTEAFF. CDR3 nucleotide sequence: TGCGCCAGCAGCCTAACCCCGGCAGGGGGTGACACTGAAGCTTTCTTT. The V gene is TRBV5-1, the J gene TRBJ1-1; TRBD1 agrees at 7 bases. Trimming cost V 4 bases and J 3 bases; bases outside gene matches: 12. CDR3 size: 16 residues. CDR1 and CDR2 (germline): SGHRS, YFSETQ. Variable domain in full (rest from reference TRBV5-1 and TRBJ1-1): KAGVTQTPRYLIKTRGQQVTLSCSPISGHRSVSWYQQTPGQGLQFLFEYFSETQRNKGNFPGRFSGRQFSNSRSEMNVSTLELGDSALYLCASSLTPAGGDTEAFFGQGTRLTVV.

This rearrangement joins TRBV5-1 to TRBJ2-5, with 11 positions matching TRBD2. CDR1 and CDR2 from the germline V gene are SGHRS and YFSETQ. The CDR3 consists of 18 residues. The V gene end was trimmed by 4 bases and the J gene end by 1 base; junction bases not matched to a gene: 12. The CDR3 protein is CASSPHSRLAGSQETQYF. Here the CDR3 DNA reads TGCGCCAGCAGCCCACACTCCCGACTAGCGGGGAGCCAAGAGACCCAGTACTTC.

In its sample, this clonotype was seen many times. The V and J genes are TRBV6-5 and TRBJ2-3; no firm D call. The CDR3 sequence is 13 residues long. Germline loops: CDR1 MNHEY, CDR2 SVGAGI. With 5 bases removed from V and 2 bases from J, the gap between germline ends came to 8 bases. The CDR3 loop is CASSTRNTDTQYF. DNA of the CDR3: TGTGCCAGCAGTACACGAAACACAGATACGCAGTATTTT.

This clonotype was seen repeatedly, ten times or more. The J gene is TRBJ2-1, the V gene TRBV7-2; 10 bases map to TRBD1. The CDR3 length is 15 residues. Germline assignment: CDR1 SGHTA and CDR2 FQGNSA. J was trimmed by 6 bases and V by 5 bases; bases with no gene match: 7. The CDR3 DNA is TGTGCCAGCAGCCCCTGGACAGGGGGTATCAATGAGCAGTTCTTC. Its translation: CASSPWTGGINEQFF.